These 5 T cell receptor beta chains were all obtained from the same sample, sequenced in a study of control samples from healthy donors and cancer patients (dated by TCRdb to the early 2020s). The library was produced with the immunoSEQ multiplex PCR assay. The table was pulled from immuneACCESS by TCRdb, which kept in-frame rearrangements only. Such tables lose some clones; where checked, under half of the loss comes from unresolved V genes, and the rest has no known cause. The sample yields roughly 86,000 clones; approximately 90% were counted once. Over 3% of the sample rests with the top ten. Input material: blood. The origin of the receptors is a woman under 30 in good health.

V is TRBV12-3 or TRBV12-4 and J is TRBJ2-7; the D is unclear. V was clipped by 7 bases and J by 7 bases, with 14 bases between them. This CDR3 region has 12 residues. The CDR3, as DNA: TGTGCCAGCATTCACTTAGGCCTTGAGCAGTACTTC. Its protein is CASIHLGLEQYF.

In this sample, this clone turned up once. The V and J genes are TRBV5-1 and TRBJ2-5; D remains unclear. There are 13 residues in the CDR3. V was cut by 0 bases and J by 2 bases, with 5 bases left in between. Germline values: CDR1 SGHRS, CDR2 YFSETQ. In DNA form, the CDR3 reads TGCGCCAGCAGCTTGGGGGCACAAGAGACCCAGTACTTC. Amino acids: CASSLGAQETQYF.

The rearrangement uses TRBV2 and TRBJ1-6; D might be TRBD1 (6 bases). The germline V and J ends were trimmed by 6 bases and 6 bases, with 12 bases remaining between them. Germline lookup yields CDR1 SNHLY and CDR2 FYNNEI. The CDR3 covers 14 residues. The CDR3 reads CASRPTGSNSPLHF. CDR3 bases: TGTGCCAGCAGACCAACAGGGTCTAATTCACCCCTCCACTTT.

This rearrangement joins TRBV6-5 to TRBJ1-1; a weak D match, TRBD1 (5 bases). This CDR3 contains 13 residues. Trimming stripped 8 bases from V and 0 bases from J, with 10 bases between. Germline V gene lookup returns CDR1 MNHEY and CDR2 SVGAGI. Here the CDR3 reads CASLDSMNTEAFF. The CDR3 DNA reads as TGTGCCAGCCTCGACAGCATGAACACTGAAGCTTTCTTT.

The gene calls are TRBV19 and TRBJ1-1; D is unresolved. This CDR3 has 14 amino acids. Germline V gene lookup returns CDR1 LNHDA and CDR2 SQIVND (reference sequence). V shed 7 bases and J shed 6 bases, with 18 bases lying between them. CDR3 region: CASKDLRSGPEAFF. For the CDR3, the DNA is TGTGCCAGTAAGGATCTTCGGAGTGGACCTGAAGCTTTCTTT.